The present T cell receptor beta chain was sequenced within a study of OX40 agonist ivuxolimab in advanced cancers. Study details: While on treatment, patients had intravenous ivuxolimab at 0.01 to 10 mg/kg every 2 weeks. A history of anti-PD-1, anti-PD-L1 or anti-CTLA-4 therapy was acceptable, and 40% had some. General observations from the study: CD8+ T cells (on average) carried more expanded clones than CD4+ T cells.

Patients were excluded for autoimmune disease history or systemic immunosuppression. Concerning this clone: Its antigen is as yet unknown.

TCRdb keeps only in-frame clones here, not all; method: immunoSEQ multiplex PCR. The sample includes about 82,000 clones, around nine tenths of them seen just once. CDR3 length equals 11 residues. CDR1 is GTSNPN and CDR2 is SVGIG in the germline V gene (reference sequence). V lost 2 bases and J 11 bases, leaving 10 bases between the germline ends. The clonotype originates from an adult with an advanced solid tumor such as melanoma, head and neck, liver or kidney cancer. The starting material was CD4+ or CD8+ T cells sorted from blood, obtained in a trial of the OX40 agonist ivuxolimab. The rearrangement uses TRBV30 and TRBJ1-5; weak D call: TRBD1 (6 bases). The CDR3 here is CAWSRGQSQHF. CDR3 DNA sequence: TGTGCCTGGAGTAGAGGACAGTCCCAGCATTTT. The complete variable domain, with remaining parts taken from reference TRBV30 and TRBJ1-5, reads SQTIHQWPATLVQPVGSPLSLECTVEGTSNPNLYWYRQAAGRGLQLLFYSVGIGQISSEVPQNLSASRPQDRQFILSSKKLLLSDSGFYLCAWSRGQSQHFGDGTRLSIL.